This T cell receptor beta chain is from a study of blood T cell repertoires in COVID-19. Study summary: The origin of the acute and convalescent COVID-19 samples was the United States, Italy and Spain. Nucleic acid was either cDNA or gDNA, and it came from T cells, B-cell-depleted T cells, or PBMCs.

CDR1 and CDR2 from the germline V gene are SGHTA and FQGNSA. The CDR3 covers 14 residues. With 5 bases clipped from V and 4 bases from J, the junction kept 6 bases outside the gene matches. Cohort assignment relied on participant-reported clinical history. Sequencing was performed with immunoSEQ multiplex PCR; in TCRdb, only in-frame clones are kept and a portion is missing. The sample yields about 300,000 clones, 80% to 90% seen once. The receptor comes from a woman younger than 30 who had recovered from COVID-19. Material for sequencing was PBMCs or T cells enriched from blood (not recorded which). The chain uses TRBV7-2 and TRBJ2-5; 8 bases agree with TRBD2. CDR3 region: CASSPGLVLETQYF. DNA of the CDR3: TGTGCCAGCAGCCCGGGACTAGTCTTAGAGACCCAGTACTTC.